This TCR beta chain came from a study of cytomegalovirus exposure and HLA in healthy donors. Measured with immunoSEQ multiplex PCR; TCRdb has only the in-frame clones, and not every one. Of about 120,000 clones listed, approximately 87% are singletons. The V segment lost 4 bases and the J segment 5 bases; nucleotides outside the gene matches: 8. The CDR3 has 15 amino acids. Germline assignment: CDR1 SGHTA and CDR2 FQGTGA. The sequencing sample was made of PBMCs. The clonotype originates from a young woman in good health and CMV-seropositive. The genes are TRBV7-3 and TRBJ2-3, with 8 nucleotides matching TRBD1. The CDR3 DNA follows: TGTGCCAGCAGCTCCCAGGGGGCGCGGGGAGATACGCAGTATTTT. It encodes CASSSQGARGDTQYF.